One sample yielded the 7 T cell receptor beta chains listed below, sequenced in a study of post-analysis software for immune sequencing data. For these TCRs, the target antigens are not known. Unique molecular identifiers were present in the TCR beta cDNA libraries. TCRdb reprocessed the PCR reads with MiXCR, giving one entry per CDR3 protein. The sample contains about 820,000 distinct CDR3 sequences, about 50% of which appear only once. Broader study findings: Five TRBV segments occurring more often in patients than controls included TRBV5-6, TRBV5-1 and TRBV20-1.

The sample taken for sequencing was blood. These receptors came from a girl between 10 and 17 years old with multiple sclerosis.

The V and J genes are TRBV10-3 and TRBJ2-1, with 9 bases that match TRBD2. CDR1 and CDR2 (germline): ENHRY, SYGVKD. The CDR3 length is 15 residues. Trimming cost V 2 bases and J 9 bases; bases outside gene matches: 8. CDR3 DNA: TGTGCCATCAGTGAGCGGACTAGCGAGGTTAGTGAGCAGTTCTTC. It codes for CAISERTSEVSEQFF.

The chain couples TRBV4-2 to TRBJ1-2; maybe TRBD1 (6 bases). Trimming took off 1 base at V and 2 bases at J, with 14 bases between the two ends. This CDR3 is 16 amino acids long. The V gene's germline CDR1 is LGHNA and CDR2 YNFKEQ. The CDR3 sequence: CASSQVGAFSNYGYTF. CDR3 sequence (DNA): TGTGCCAGCAGCCAAGTGGGGGCCTTCTCAAACTATGGCTACACCTTC.

This clonotype was counted only a few times. CDR3 residues: CSARGGAEQFF. The CDR3 region has the DNA TGCAGTGCTAGAGGGGGGGCTGAGCAGTTCTTC. The J gene is TRBJ2-1, the V gene TRBV20-1; D is perhaps TRBD1 or TRBD2 (6 bases each). The CDR3 spans 11 residues. The V end was cut by 1 base, the J end by 9 bases, with 7 bases between. Germline-derived CDR1 and CDR2 are DFQATT and SNEGSKA (reference sequence).

The chain links TRBV15 to TRBJ1-2; TRBD1 is a possible D gene (5 bases). The germline gives CDR1 LNHNV, CDR2 YYDKDF (reference sequence). The V end lost 9 bases, the J end lost 2 bases, and 10 bases lay between the germline ends. This CDR3 region has 12 residues. In nucleotides, the CDR3 is TGTGCCACGTCCAGGGACAACTATGGCTACACCTTC. Translating gives CATSRDNYGYTF.

This clonotype has only a few counts. J is TRBJ2-1 and V is TRBV20-1; 11 nucleotides agree with TRBD2. The J segment lost 12 bases and the V segment lost 6 bases, leaving 22 bases of the junction unmatched. The CDR3 contains 17 residues. Germline V gene sequence: CDR1 DFQATT, CDR2 SNEGSKA (reference sequence). The CDR3 protein is CSAWTGPGLADQMGQFF. The DNA of the CDR3 is TGCAGTGCATGGACAGGTCCGGGACTAGCGGATCAGATGGGGCAGTTCTTC.

About this clonotype itself: Mismatch with germline at one junction end may stem from a read error. The chain combines TRBV6-6 with TRBJ2-1; D not resolved. CDR3 size: 11 residues. From germline, CDR1 is MNHNY and CDR2 SVGAGI (reference sequence). CDR3: CTSKRMNEQFF. CDR3 coding DNA: TGTACCAGCAAGCGAATGAATGAGCAGTTCTTC.

This clonotype occurred a few times. CDR3 region: CASSDLPENIQYF. CDR3 nucleotides: TGTGCCAGCAGTGACTTGCCTGAAAACATTCAGTACTTC. The V and J genes are TRBV6-1 and TRBJ2-4; D is unclear. CDR1 and CDR2 (germline): MNHNS, SASEGT. This CDR3 contains 13 residues. V lost 3 bases to trimming and J lost 5 bases, with 8 bases between them.